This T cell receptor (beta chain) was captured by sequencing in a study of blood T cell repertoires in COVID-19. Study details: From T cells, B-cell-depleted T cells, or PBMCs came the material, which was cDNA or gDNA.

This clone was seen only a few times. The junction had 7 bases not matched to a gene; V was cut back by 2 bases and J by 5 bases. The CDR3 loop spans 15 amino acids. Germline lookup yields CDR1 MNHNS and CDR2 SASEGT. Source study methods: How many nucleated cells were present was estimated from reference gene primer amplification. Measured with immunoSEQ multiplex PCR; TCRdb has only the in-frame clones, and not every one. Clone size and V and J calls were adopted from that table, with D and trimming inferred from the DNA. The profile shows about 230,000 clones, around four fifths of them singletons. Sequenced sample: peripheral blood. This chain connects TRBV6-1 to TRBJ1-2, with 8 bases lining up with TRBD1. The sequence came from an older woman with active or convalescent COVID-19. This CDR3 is CASSEYGRGPYGYTF. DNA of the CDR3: TGTGCCAGCAGTGAATACGGCAGGGGGCCATATGGCTACACCTTC.